This TCR beta chain was sequenced for a study of blood T cell repertoires in COVID-19. Study as a whole: PBMCs, B-cell-depleted T cells, or T cells provided the cDNA or gDNA that made up the material.

Assay used: immunoSEQ multiplex PCR; TCRdb lists only in-frame clones, some missing. Among 200,000 to 250,000 clones listed, around 84% were seen once. This clone was seen repeatedly, ten times or more. The germline V gene has CDR1 SGHVS and CDR2 FNYEAQ. This CDR3 spans 15 amino acids. The V and J ends lost 1 base and 2 bases respectively, with 12 bases between them. The source material was peripheral blood. The TCR sequence derives from a man in his forties or fifties with acute or convalescent COVID-19. The chain uses TRBV7-6 and TRBJ2-7, with D tentatively TRBD2 (5 bases). The CDR3: CASSLEATGTYEQYF. Here the CDR3 DNA reads TGTGCCAGCAGCTTAGAGGCAACCGGGACCTACGAGCAGTACTTC.